Included here is one T cell receptor beta chain sequence, with context. Using immunoSEQ multiplex PCR, the repertoire was profiled, and TCRdb retains in-frame clones only, with some absent. The repertoire holds 430,000 or so clones, approximately 92% seen once, with 12% in the top ten. Germline lookup yields CDR1 GTSNPN and CDR2 SVGIG (reference sequence). The CDR3 is 15 amino acids. V was cut by 0 bases and J by 2 bases, with 14 bases left in between. The treatment: about 20 received Ad26.COV2.S at low or high dose, single or two shots; 5 received placebo; per-sample allocation not given. The samples were gathered on day 63 after the first injection of vaccine or placebo. This sample was included in a study of Ad26.COV2.S vaccination and SARS-CoV-2 variants. In the study overall: The study gave Ad26.COV2.S intramuscularly, once or twice 56 days apart.

This TCR was recovered from a person between 18 and 65 years old who received the Ad26.COV2.S COVID-19 vaccine or a placebo. The rearrangement links TRBV30 to TRBJ2-7, with D possibly being TRBD1 or TRBD2 (5 bases each). The sample in question was peripheral blood, obtained in a trial of Ad26.COV2.S vaccine versus placebo. The CDR3, as DNA: TGTGCCTGGAGTGTACTTCCAGGGAGCACCTACGAGCAGTACTTC. Residues: CAWSVLPGSTYEQYF.